The sequence of this T cell receptor (beta chain) was determined in a study of molecular identifiers for immune sequencing clone quantification. Study-wide background: In replicates, RNA from about 20,000 or 100,000 naive CD8 cells was split five ways, four sequenced. General observations from the study: Molecules of identical TCR sharing a barcode could underestimate highly expanded clone sizes.

The CDR3 loop spans 12 amino acids. Per the germline V gene, CDR1 is MNHNY and CDR2 is SVGAGI (reference sequence). Trimming left V 6 bases short and J 7 bases short, with 9 bases between. In TCRdb, the PCR reads were re-called with MiXCR into one record per CDR3 protein. The table lists hundreds of thousands of distinct CDR3 sequences, 15% to 20% of them singletons. The CD8+CD4-CCR7+CD45RA+ phenotype defined the sorted naive CD8 T cells. This clonotype was detected ten times or more. The target antigen is unknown. The clonotype comes from a human donor in good health. Some libraries in this study had Jurkat cell RNA spiked in. Sequencing input: naive CD8+ T cells from blood, with Jurkat cell RNA spiked in. The subset was: FACS-sorted CD8+CD4-CCR7+CD45RA+ naive T cells. The chain carries TRBV6-6 and TRBJ1-4; D may be TRBD1 (5 bases). In DNA, the CDR3 is TGTGCCAGCAGGGGAGACAGTGAAAAACTGTTTTTT. Residues: CASRGDSEKLFF.